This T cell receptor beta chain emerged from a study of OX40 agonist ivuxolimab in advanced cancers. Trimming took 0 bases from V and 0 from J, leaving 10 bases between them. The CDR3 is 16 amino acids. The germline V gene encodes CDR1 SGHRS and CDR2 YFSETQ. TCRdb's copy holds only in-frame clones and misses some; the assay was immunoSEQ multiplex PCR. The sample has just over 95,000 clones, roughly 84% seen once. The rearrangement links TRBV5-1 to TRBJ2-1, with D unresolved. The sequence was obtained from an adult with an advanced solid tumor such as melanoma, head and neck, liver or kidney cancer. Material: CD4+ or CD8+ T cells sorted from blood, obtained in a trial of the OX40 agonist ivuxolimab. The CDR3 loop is CASSLAVSPSYNEQFF. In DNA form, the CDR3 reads TGCGCCAGCAGCTTGGCGGTGTCACCCTCCTACAATGAGCAGTTCTTC.